This record concerns one TCR beta chain sequence. Its antigen is unknown. This entry belongs to a study of cytomegalovirus exposure and HLA in healthy donors. About the study: From donors who were HLA-typed, an early data release held around 80 million unique TCRs. General study results and limits: TCR beta chain V- and J-gene trimming was linked, in a later analysis, to a missense variant in DCLRE1C. Being indistinguishable, some V segments were excluded, TRBV6-2 and TRBV6-3 among them.

It was with 60 Vbeta and 13 Jbeta primers that the PCR ran. How the authors handled the data: Among the unique TCR beta chains that a later analysis counted, about 84 million in all, around 11 million were shared. The repertoire was sequenced with immunoSEQ multiplex PCR; TCRdb's copy has only in-frame clones and lacks some. Clone size and the V and J calls come from that table; the DNA yielded D and trimming. The repertoire consists of 55,000 to 90,000 clones, with around three quarters occurring once and the leading ten covering 5.5% to 7.5%. CDR3 length: 14 residues. Germline lookup yields CDR1 SGHRS and CDR2 YFSETQ. Between the trimmed V and J ends, which lost 1 base and 0 bases, there was a span of 8 bases.

Material for sequencing was PBMCs. This receptor was obtained from a man between 50 and 59 years old in good health and CMV-seronegative. V gene TRBV5-1 combines with J gene TRBJ2-7, with D perhaps matching TRBD2 (7 bases). The CDR3 sequence is CASSLRGGSYEQYF. In nucleotides, the CDR3 is TGCGCCAGCAGCTTGAGGGGGGGCTCCTACGAGCAGTACTTC. Complete variable domain (other parts from reference TRBV5-1 and TRBJ2-7): KAGVTQTPRYLIKTRGQQVTLSCSPISGHRSVSWYQQTPGQGLQFLFEYFSETQRNKGNFPGRFSGRQFSNSRSEMNVSTLELGDSALYLCASSLRGGSYEQYFGPGTRLTVT.